This T cell receptor beta chain was captured by sequencing in a study of response to subunit inactivated influenza vaccine. Germline CDR1 WNHNN, CDR2 SYGVQD (reference sequence). The CDR3 is made up of 16 amino acids. Points on this clonotype: Antigen: not known. One end of the junction varies from germline; a read error may be responsible.

Findings and caveats of the study: Every seasonal influenza vaccination brings in few new T cells, the authors suggested.

TCRdb re-called the RT-PCR reads with MiXCR, one entry per CDR3 protein. The data show approximately 530,000 distinct CDR3 sequences, 7.2% seen once. This TCR came from a man between 50 and 70 years old who received an inactivated influenza vaccine. The sequencing here drew on PBMCs from blood, taken about 24 months after vaccination. V gene TRBV10-1 combines with J gene TRBJ2-3; TRBD2 aligns across 9 bases. CDR3: CASTPLAGTSTDTQYF. The CDR3 bases are TGCGCCAGCACCCCCCTGGCGGGGACTAGCACCGATACGCAGTATTTT.